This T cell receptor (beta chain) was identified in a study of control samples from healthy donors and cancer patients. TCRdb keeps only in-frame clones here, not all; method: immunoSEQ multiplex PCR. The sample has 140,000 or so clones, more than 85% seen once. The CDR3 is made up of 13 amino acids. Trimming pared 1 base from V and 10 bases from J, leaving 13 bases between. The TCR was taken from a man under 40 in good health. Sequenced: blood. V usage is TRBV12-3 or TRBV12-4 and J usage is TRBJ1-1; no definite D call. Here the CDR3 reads CASSLGTGDRAFF. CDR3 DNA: TGTGCCAGCAGTTTAGGGACGGGTGATAGAGCTTTCTTT.